The next 13 T cell receptor beta chains were all read from a single sample in a study of shared clonotypes between healthy human individuals. Repertoires were generated with immunoSEQ multiplex PCR, while TCRdb's copy carries only in-frame clones and drops some. The table records some 2 million clones, around 95% of them present only once. Sequencing was carried out using naive CD4+ T cells sorted from blood. The subset: CD45RA+ positively selected. These receptors came from a man aged 18-30 years in good health.

The genes are TRBV9 and TRBJ1-1, with D tentatively TRBD1 (5 bases). Germline CDR1 is SGDLS and CDR2 is YYNGEE. Trimming removed 3 bases at V and 1 base at J, with 10 bases between. This CDR3 is built from 14 residues. The CDR3: CASSAQRGNTEAFF. DNA for the CDR3: TGTGCCAGCAGCGCTCAGAGGGGGAACACTGAAGCTTTCTTT. Complete variable domain (other parts from reference TRBV9 and TRBJ1-1): DSGVTQTPKHLITATGQRVTLRCSPRSGDLSVYWYQQSLDQGLQFLIQYYNGEERAKGNILERFSAQQFPDLHSELNLSSLELGDSALYFCASSAQRGNTEAFFGQGTRLTVV.

The chain uses TRBV4-3 and TRBJ2-1, with 14 positions matching TRBD2. Per germline, CDR1 LGHNA and CDR2 YSLEER. The CDR3 extends over 16 amino acids. Unmatched junction bases numbered 3, after V lost 0 bases and J lost 8 bases. The CDR3 protein is CASSQEGLAGVHEQFF. The CDR3 DNA sequence: TGCGCCAGCAGCCAAGAGGGACTAGCGGGAGTCCATGAGCAGTTCTTC.

This rearrangement joins TRBV7-9 to TRBJ1-2; no firm D call. The CDR3 is 16 amino acids. Germline-derived CDR1 and CDR2 are SEHNR and FQNEAQ (reference sequence). Trimming removed 3 bases at V and 0 bases at J, with 14 bases between. CDR3 protein: CASSLRSDRTNYGYTF. The CDR3 bases are TGTGCCAGCAGCTTGAGATCGGACCGTACTAACTATGGCTACACCTTC.

Here the CDR3 reads CASTTRAERGSISYEQYF. DNA of the CDR3: TGCGCCAGCACCACAAGGGCGGAGAGGGGGTCAATCTCCTACGAGCAGTACTTC. This rearrangement joins TRBV4-1 to TRBJ2-7; D perhaps matches TRBD1 (6 bases). This CDR3 contains 18 residues. Germline V gives CDR1 MGHRA, CDR2 YSYEKL. V was clipped by 7 bases and J by 0 bases, with 25 bases between them.

This chain connects TRBV28 to TRBJ1-5; D is unresolved. Germline CDR1 MDHEN, CDR2 SYDVKM. V lost 3 bases to trimming and J lost 6 bases, with 6 bases between them. The CDR3 totals 12 residues. The CDR3 bases are TGTGCCAGCAGTTTCTACGGTCAGCCCCAGCATTTT. This encodes CASSFYGQPQHF.

This chain uses TRBV30 with TRBJ1-4; D unresolved. The V and J ends lost 5 bases and 12 bases respectively, with 19 bases between them. The germline CDR1 and CDR2 sequences are GTSNPN and SVGIG (reference sequence). CDR3 size: 13 residues. CDR3 in amino acids: CAWLIEQKVELFF. CDR3 coding DNA: TGTGCCTGGCTCATAGAGCAGAAGGTGGAACTGTTTTTT.

This chain connects TRBV5-6 to TRBJ2-2, with 8 bases lining up with TRBD1. The CDR3 runs to 15 residues. V dropped 2 bases and J dropped 8; count of bases not matched to a gene: 8. The germline gives CDR1 SGHDT, CDR2 YYEEEE. The CDR3 protein is CASSFVPGGLGELFF. For the CDR3, the DNA is TGTGCCAGCAGCTTTGTCCCAGGGGGCTTAGGGGAGCTGTTTTTT.

This clone was found once. The gene calls are TRBV30 and TRBJ1-3; D is ambiguous. Per the germline V gene, CDR1 is GTSNPN and CDR2 is SVGIG (reference sequence). The ends were cut back, 5 bases at V and 3 bases at J, with 8 bases in the middle. This CDR3 has 12 residues. The CDR3 DNA reads as TGTGCCTGGGCTCTCATTGGAAACACCATATATTTT. Its protein is CAWALIGNTIYF.

V is TRBV9 and J is TRBJ2-5; the match to TRBD2 covers 14 bases. The J segment lost 3 bases and the V segment lost 3 bases, leaving 7 bases of the junction unmatched. The germline CDR1 and CDR2 sequences are SGDLS and YYNGEE. CDR3 length: 17 amino acids. The CDR3 region has the DNA TGTGCCAGCAGCGCTGCCGGACTAGCGGGGGGCGAAGAGACCCAGTACTTC. It specifies CASSAAGLAGGEETQYF.

V and J are TRBV5-5 and TRBJ2-7, with 7 bases lining up with TRBD2. Germline assignment: CDR1 SGHKS and CDR2 YYEKEE (reference sequence). The V segment lost 5 bases and the J segment 5 bases; nucleotides outside the gene matches: 13. The CDR3 runs to 15 residues. CDR3 in DNA: TGTGCCAGCAGTCTACCACGGGGAGGGTCCGACGAGCAGTACTTC. As protein: CASSLPRGGSDEQYF.

V gene TRBV5-6 combines with J gene TRBJ2-1; possibly TRBD2 for D (5 bases). Trimming pared 4 bases from V and 10 bases from J, leaving 15 bases between. The CDR3 contains 13 residues. Germline values: CDR1 SGHDT, CDR2 YYEEEE. CDR3 nucleotides: TGTGCCAGCAGCCGGACGATGGGCGGGGAGCAGTTCTTC. Translation: CASSRTMGGEQFF. Variable domain in full (rest from reference TRBV5-6 and TRBJ2-1): DAGVTQSPTHLIKTRGQQVTLRCSPKSGHDTVSWYQQALGQGPQFIFQYYEEEERQRGNFPDRFSGHQFPNYSSELNVNALLLGDSALYLCASSRTMGGEQFFGPGTRLTVL.

The chain joins TRBV30 to TRBJ2-1, with 10 bases lining up with TRBD1. Trimming at V came to 5 bases and at J to 5 bases, leaving 3 bases not matched to a gene. In germline, CDR1 is GTSNPN, CDR2 SVGIG (reference sequence). The CDR3 consists of 13 residues. The CDR3 DNA reads TGTGCCTGGGAGGGACAGGGGAACAATGAGCAGTTCTTC. This sequence encodes CAWEGQGNNEQFF. The variable domain in full, completed from reference TRBV30 and TRBJ2-1, reads SQTIHQWPATLVQPVGSPLSLECTVEGTSNPNLYWYRQAAGRGLQLLFYSVGIGQISSEVPQNLSASRPQDRQFILSSKKLLLSDSGFYLCAWEGQGNNEQFFGPGTRLTVL.

V usage is TRBV28 and J usage is TRBJ2-3; 9 nucleotides match TRBD1. V gave up 11 bases and J gave up 2 bases; unmatched junction bases: 5. CDR1 and CDR2 from the germline V gene are MDHEN and SYDVKM. CDR3 length: 13 residues. The CDR3 bases are TGTGCCGGACAGGGGAGAGTCACAGATACGCAGTATTTT. Translation: CAGQGRVTDTQYF.